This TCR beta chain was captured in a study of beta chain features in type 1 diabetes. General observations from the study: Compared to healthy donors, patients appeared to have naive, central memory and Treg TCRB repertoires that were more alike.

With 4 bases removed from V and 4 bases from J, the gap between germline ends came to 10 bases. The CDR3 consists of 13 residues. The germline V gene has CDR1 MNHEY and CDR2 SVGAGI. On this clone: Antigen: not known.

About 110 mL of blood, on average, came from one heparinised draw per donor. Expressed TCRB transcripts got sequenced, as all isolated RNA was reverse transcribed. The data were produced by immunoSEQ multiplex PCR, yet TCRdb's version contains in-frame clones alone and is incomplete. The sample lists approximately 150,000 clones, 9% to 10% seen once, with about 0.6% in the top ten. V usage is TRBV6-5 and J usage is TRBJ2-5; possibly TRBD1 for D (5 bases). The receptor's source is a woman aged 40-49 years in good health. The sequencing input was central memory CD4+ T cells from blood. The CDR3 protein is CASSWGPSETQYF. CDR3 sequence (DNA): TGTGCCAGCAGTTGGGGCCCTTCAGAGACCCAGTACTTC.